This T cell receptor beta chain was obtained from a study of blood T cell repertoires in COVID-19. Profiled with immunoSEQ multiplex PCR; TCRdb holds only in-frame clones, not every one. The table lists just over 250,000 clones, around 80% of them singletons. Unmatched junction bases numbered 12, after V lost 5 bases and J lost 4 bases. This CDR3 is built from 16 residues. Germline assignment: CDR1 SEHNR and CDR2 FQNEAQ (reference sequence). The TCR originated in a man aged 25-45 years with acute COVID-19. Sample: PBMCs or T cells enriched from blood (not recorded which). This sequence joins TRBV7-9 and TRBJ1-1; TRBD1 agrees at 8 bases. The CDR3 DNA sequence: TGTGCCAGCAGCCATCCCCCGCAGGGGGCGGCCACTGAAGCTTTCTTT. This codes for CASSHPPQGAATEAFF. Full variable domain (remainder filled in from reference TRBV7-9 and TRBJ1-1): DTGVSQNPRHKITKRGQNVTFRCDPISEHNRLYWYRQTLGQGPEFLTYFQNEAQLEKSRLLSDRFSAERPKGSFSTLEIQRTEQGDSAMYLCASSHPPQGAATEAFFGQGTRLTVV.